The clone carrying this T cell receptor (beta chain) has just a few counts. Its antigen remains unknown. This may stem from a read error, because a much larger clone lies one nucleotide away. Trimming cost V 3 bases and J 8 bases, with 13 bases left between them. The CDR3 contains 14 residues. Germline V lookup: CDR1 MDHEN, CDR2 SYDVKM. TCRdb reanalyzed the PCR reads via MiXCR. The table has some 83,000 clones, 12% seen once; the top ten hold around 8.8%. None of the patients had undergone any treatment ahead of thyroid surgery. The sample is drawn from a study of metastatic and nonmetastatic thyroid tumors. Whole-study results and caveats: Benign nodules were reported to have significantly lower TCR beta diversity than malignant thyroid tumors, in blood and tumor.

The material sequenced was tumor tissue. The chain has TRBV28 and TRBJ1-4, with a tentative D call TRBD1 (5 bases). The clonotype originates from a female donor with papillary thyroid cancer or a benign thyroid nodule (not recorded which). Some clones in this sample may be carry-over from other donors' samples. CDR3: CASSFSAGPEKLFF. For the CDR3, the DNA is TGTGCCAGCAGTTTTAGCGCAGGGCCCGAAAAACTGTTTTTT.